What follows is one T cell receptor (beta chain) and its context. This clone was seen only once. Its specific antigen is unknown. Base qualities are not provided; no much larger clone lies one nucleotide away. These data are taken from a study of technical replicates of blood from a few donors (dated by TCRdb to the late 2010s). Per the germline V gene, SGDLS is the CDR1 and YYNGEE is the CDR2. V was cut back by 0 bases and J by 2 bases, leaving a gap of 12 bases between them. The CDR3 runs 15 residues from the cysteine to the phenylalanine. The CDR3 DNA has 45 bases and is translated from base 1. Libraries were built with the immunoSEQ multiplex PCR assay. TCRdb took this table from immuneACCESS and kept in-frame rearrangements with V and J called. Such tables lack part of the clones; where checked against another copy, unresolved V genes explain under half of the gap, and the rest is unexplained. The sample table contains some 80,000 clones; only one count was recorded for approximately 94% of them. Together, the top ten hold 0.35% to 0.4% of the sample.

Source material: T cells isolated from PBMCs. The chain employs TRBV9 and TRBJ2-7; 5 matching bases give a weak D call of TRBD2. The sequence derives from a human donor in good health. The bases are TGTGCCAGCAGCGTAGGGCCGGAGGCAACCTACGAGCAGTACTTC. The encoded protein is CASSVGPEATYEQYF.